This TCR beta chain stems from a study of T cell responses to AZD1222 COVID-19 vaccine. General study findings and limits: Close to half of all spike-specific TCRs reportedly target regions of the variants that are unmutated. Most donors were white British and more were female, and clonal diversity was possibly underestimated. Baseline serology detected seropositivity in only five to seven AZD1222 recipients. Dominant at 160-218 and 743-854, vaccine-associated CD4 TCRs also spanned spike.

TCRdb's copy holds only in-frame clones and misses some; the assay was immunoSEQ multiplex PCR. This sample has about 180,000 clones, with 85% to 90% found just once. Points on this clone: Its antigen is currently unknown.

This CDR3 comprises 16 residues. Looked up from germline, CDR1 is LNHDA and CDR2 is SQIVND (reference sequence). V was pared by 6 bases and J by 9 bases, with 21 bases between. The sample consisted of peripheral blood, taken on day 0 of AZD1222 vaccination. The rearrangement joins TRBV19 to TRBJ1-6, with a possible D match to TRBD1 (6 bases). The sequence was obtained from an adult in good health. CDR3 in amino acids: CASSRAQGTRSSPLHF. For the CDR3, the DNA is TGTGCCAGTAGCCGAGCACAGGGAACTCGCTCTTCACCCCTCCACTTT.